Listed below are T cell receptor beta chains from one sample, sequenced in a study of shared clonotypes between healthy human individuals. Profiled with immunoSEQ multiplex PCR; TCRdb holds only in-frame clones, not every one. The sample has 400,000 to 600,000 clones, about 96% seen once. Sequencing used naive CD4+ T cells sorted from blood. The source is a woman under 40 in good health. CDR3s include the opening cysteine and the closing phenylalanine or tryptophan. A D gene is named only where the DNA matches it firmly. Clone size is given for some rows only: seen once, a few or many times, or a class if the clone is expanded.

TRBV5-5,NA,TRBJ2-7,NA,CASSFYGTGTYEQYF,TGTGCCAGCAGCTTTTACGGGACTGGGACCTACGAGCAGTACTTC
TRBV28,NA,TRBJ1-2,NA,CASSRSLDSYGYTF,TGTGCCAGCAGTCGATCCCTGGACAGCTATGGCTACACCTTC
TRBV4-1,TRBD2,TRBJ2-3,NA,CASRLGLAGMSTDTQYF,TGCGCCAGCAGGCTGGGACTAGCGGGAATGAGCACAGATACGCAGTATTTT
TRBV2,NA,TRBJ2-7,NA,CASSAILYRDEISYEQYF,TGTGCCAGCAGTGCCATTTTGTACCGGGACGAGATCTCCTACGAGCAGTACTTC
TRBV5-6,NA,TRBJ1-1,NA,CASNNRGIVAEAFF,TGTGCCAGCAACAATAGAGGGATTGTCGCTGAAGCTTTCTTT
TRBV5-1,NA,TRBJ2-7,NA,CASSLVGQMPGEQYF,TGCGCCAGCAGCTTGGTTGGACAGATGCCAGGCGAGCAGTACTTC
TRBV11-2,NA,TRBJ2-3,NA,CASSLVATVTQYF,TGTGCCAGCAGCTTAGTGGCCACTGTCACGCAGTATTTT
TRBV29-1,NA,TRBJ2-3,NA,CSVVHTHTDTQYF,TGCAGCGTTGTTCATACGCACACAGATACGCAGTATTTT
TRBV21-1,NA,TRBJ2-5,NA,CASSKDGGRFVETQYF,TGTGCCAGCAGCAAAGACGGGGGTAGGTTCGTCGAGACCCAGTACTTC
TRBV2,NA,TRBJ2-7,NA,CASSELWEDYEQYF,TGTGCCAGCAGTGAATTATGGGAAGACTACGAGCAGTACTTC
TRBV19,TRBD1,TRBJ1-5,NA,CASSIEFGQVNQPQHF,TGTGCCAGTAGTATAGAATTTGGACAGGTCAATCAGCCCCAGCATTTT
TRBV4-2,NA,TRBJ2-7,NA,CASSQGNSFNEQYF,TGTGCCAGCAGCCAAGGAAATAGTTTCAACGAGCAGTACTTC
TRBV28,NA,TRBJ2-2,NA,CASSNRGGELFF,TGTGCCAGCAGTAACAGAGGCGGGGAGCTGTTTTTT
TRBV18,NA,TRBJ2-7,NA,CASSRGADYEQYF,TGTGCCAGCTCCAGGGGCGCTGACTACGAGCAGTACTTC
TRBV2,TRBD1,TRBJ1-2,NA,CASSSTGGGYTF,TGTGCCAGCAGCTCCACAGGGGGCGGCTACACCTTC
TRBV10-1,TRBD1,TRBJ1-2,NA,CAVGGQGDYGYTF,TGCGCAGTAGGGGGACAGGGTGACTATGGCTACACCTTC
TRBV6-5,TRBD1,TRBJ2-1,NA,CASREDRGGNNEQFF,TGTGCCAGCAGGGAGGACAGGGGAGGGAACAATGAGCAGTTCTTC
TRBV21-1,NA,TRBJ1-1,NA,CASSRSGANTEAFF,TGTGCCAGCAGCAGGAGCGGGGCCAACACTGAAGCTTTCTTT
TRBV4-2,TRBD1,TRBJ2-7,once,CASSHYGTGSPEQYF,TGTGCCAGCAGCCATTATGGGACAGGGAGTCCCGAGCAGTACTTC
TRBV28,NA,TRBJ2-7,once,CASSLLHEQYF,TGTGCCAGCAGTTTATTGCACGAGCAGTACTTC